This is a list of T cell receptor beta chains from one sample in a study of Ad26.COV2.S vaccination and SARS-CoV-2 variants. The protocol was immunoSEQ multiplex PCR, while the TCRdb copy is restricted to in-frame clones and leaves out a portion. The table records about 440,000 clones, approximately 90% of them present only once. The material was peripheral blood, obtained in a trial of Ad26.COV2.S vaccine versus placebo. The receptors here all came from a person aged 18 to 59 who received the Ad26.COV2.S COVID-19 vaccine or a placebo. CDR3s include the opening cysteine and the closing phenylalanine or tryptophan. D genes are given only for firm matches. Size is omitted from some rows. Given values are once, few, many or a class for expanded clones.

V gene	clone size	J gene	D gene	CDR3 DNA	CDR3 protein
TRBV5-6	.	TRBJ2-3	.	TGTGCCAGCAGCTGGACCAGCACAGATACGCAGTATTTT	CASSWTSTDTQYF
TRBV6-5	few	TRBJ1-2	TRBD1	TGTGCCAGCAGTCGAACAGGGGCCTATGGCTACACCTTC	CASSRTGAYGYTF
TRBV7-2	.	TRBJ1-5	.	TGTGCCAGCAGCTTAGCGTTTGATTCAGCCCAGCATTTT	CASSLAFDSAQHF
TRBV15	.	TRBJ1-1	.	TGTGCCACCAGCAGAGTGATAGACACTGAAGCTTTCTTT	CATSRVIDTEAFF
TRBV6-4	once	TRBJ2-1	TRBD1	TGTGCCAGCAGTGACAGGGGGCGGGCCTACAATGAGCAGTTCTTC	CASSDRGRAYNEQFF
TRBV10-1	once	TRBJ1-3	.	TGCGCCAGCATTAGGGGGTGTTTAGGCTCTGGAAACACCATATATTTT	CASIRGCLGSGNTIYF
TRBV10-3	once	TRBJ1-1	.	TGTGCCATCAGTGAGACTCGGGGCCAGAACACTGAAGCTTTCTTT	CAISETRGQNTEAFF
TRBV9	.	TRBJ2-7	TRBD2	TGTGCCAGCAGCCCAGGACTAGCGGGAGGGCACGAGCAGTACTTC	CASSPGLAGGHEQYF
TRBV30	few	TRBJ2-4	.	TGTGCCTGGAGTAGGGGTGGGAGGGCCAAAAACATTCAGTACTTC	CAWSRGGRAKNIQYF
TRBV29-1	.	TRBJ1-2	.	TGCAGCGTTGACTGGGCAGAGGAACACTACTTC	CSVDWAEEHYF
TRBV6-2/TRBV6-3	once	TRBJ2-7	.	TGTGCCAGCAGTTACACGGCAGGTACTTACGAGCAGTACTTC	CASSYTAGTYEQYF
TRBV4-1	.	TRBJ2-1	TRBD2	TGCGCCAGCGGGGAGGGTAGCGGGAGGCGGAATGAGCAGTTCTTC	CASGEGSGRRNEQFF
TRBV25-1	once	TRBJ1-1	.	TGTGCCAGCAGTGAACCCAGCTTTTCTGAAGCTTTCTTT	CASSEPSFSEAFF
TRBV27	.	TRBJ1-1	.	TGTGCCAGCAGTTTTAAGGGGAACACTGAAGCTTTCTTT	CASSFKGNTEAFF
TRBV5-4	.	TRBJ2-5	.	TGTGCCAGCAGCTGGACAGGGAGGGGGATCCAAGAGACCCAGTACTTC	CASSWTGRGIQETQYF
TRBV28	.	TRBJ2-3	TRBD2	TGTGCCAGCAGTTTCCGTCCGGGACTAGCGGGAGGGAATGAAGATACGCAGTATTTT	CASSFRPGLAGGNEDTQYF
TRBV29-1	.	TRBJ1-1	TRBD1	TGCAGCGCCGGACAGGGGTTTTTCATGAACACTGAAGCTTTCTTT	CSAGQGFFMNTEAFF
TRBV5-1	.	TRBJ1-4	TRBD1	TGCGCCAGCAGCTCCGGACAGGGAGGTCGTGGAAACGAAAAACTGTTTTTT	CASSSGQGGRGNEKLFF
TRBV2	.	TRBJ2-1	.	TGTGCCAGCAGGGACGTATCGGCGGGATGGAACAATGAGCAGTTCTTC	CASRDVSAGWNNEQFF
TRBV2	.	TRBJ2-3	.	TGTGCCAGCAGTGACCGGGTTTACACAGATACGCAGTATTTT	CASSDRVYTDTQYF
TRBV5-6	.	TRBJ2-7	TRBD1	TGTGCCAGCAGCCCACGAGGGACAGACTACGAGCAGTACTTC	CASSPRGTDYEQYF
TRBV18	.	TRBJ1-2	TRBD1	TGTGCCAGCTCACCGGGACAGGGGGCAGGCAATGGCTACACCTTC	CASSPGQGAGNGYTF
TRBV2	once	TRBJ1-3	.	TGTGCCAGCACCCCCCGGCCTGGAAACACCATATATTTT	CASTPRPGNTIYF
TRBV7-9	.	TRBJ1-1	.	TGTGCCAGCAGCTTGAGAACTGAAGCTTTCTTT	CASSLRTEAFF
TRBV20-1	once	TRBJ1-1	.	TGCAGTGTCGGCTTCGACACTGAAGCTTTCTTT	CSVGFDTEAFF
TRBV6-5	.	TRBJ2-1	.	TGTGCCAGCCTTGTCGAGTCCGGCTCCTACAATGAGCAGTTCTTC	CASLVESGSYNEQFF
TRBV28	.	TRBJ1-2	TRBD1	TGTGCCAGCAGACCGCGAATTTTGGGACAGGGGGTAGTTGGAGGCTACACCTTC	CASRPRILGQGVVGGYTF
TRBV15	.	TRBJ2-3	TRBD2	TGTGCCACCAGCAGATCCCTTAGCGGGAGAAGTTCACCTACGCAGTATTTT	CATSRSLSGRSSPTQYF
TRBV19	.	TRBJ2-1	.	TGTGCCAGTGCGAGGGCCGTCAACTACAATGAGCAGTTCTTC	CASARAVNYNEQFF
TRBV6-6	.	TRBJ2-3	TRBD2	TGTGCCAGCAGTCTTGCGGGAGGGAGGACAGATACGCAGTATTTT	CASSLAGGRTDTQYF
TRBV2	.	TRBJ2-3	TRBD2	TGTGCCAGCAGTGAAATTCGCCTCGGACTAGCGAGCACAGATACGCAGTATTTT	CASSEIRLGLASTDTQYF
TRBV25-1	.	TRBJ1-1	TRBD1	TGTGCCAGCATTATGGGAACAGGGGTAGGAACGGGCACTGAAGCTTTCTTT	CASIMGTGVGTGTEAFF
TRBV5-1	.	TRBJ2-7	.	TGCGCCAGCAGCTTGGAGAGGACTGATCTCGGGCAGTACTTC	CASSLERTDLGQYF
TRBV7-8	.	TRBJ2-5	.	TGTGCCAGCAGCTTACAGCCGGGTCCCACCCTTCCAACAGACTTC	CASSLQPGPTLPTDF
TRBV5-1	.	TRBJ2-2	.	TGCGCCAGCAGCTTGTCCCTCCCTAACACCGGGGAGCTGTTTTTT	CASSLSLPNTGELFF
TRBV7-6	.	TRBJ1-1	TRBD1	TGTGCCAGCAGCTTAGTCCAGGGGGTGAACACTGAAGCTTTCTTT	CASSLVQGVNTEAFF
TRBV7-2	.	TRBJ1-3	.	TGTGCCAGCAGCTTAGATCGGCAGAACTTATATTTT	CASSLDRQNLYF
TRBV3-1/TRBV3-2	.	TRBJ2-4	TRBD1	TGTGCCAGCAGCCCTCGGACAGGGTTGAACATTCAGTACTTC	CASSPRTGLNIQYF
TRBV19	.	TRBJ2-1	TRBD2	TGTGCCAGTAGTATCCTAGCGGGGAGGTACAATGAGCAGTTCTTC	CASSILAGRYNEQFF
TRBV7-9	.	TRBJ2-5	.	TGTGCCAGCAGCCTAGACGGAAGGCGAGAGACCCAGTACTTC	CASSLDGRRETQYF
TRBV16	.	TRBJ1-2	.	TGTGCCAGCAGCCCCGAGTCAGGAGGGGTCGGCTACACCTTC	CASSPESGGVGYTF
TRBV28	.	TRBJ1-2	.	TGTGCCAGCAGTTTAAGGGGTTCCTATGGCTACACCTTC	CASSLRGSYGYTF
TRBV18	.	TRBJ2-1	TRBD2	TGTGCCAGCTCACCCAGCGGGGGCTCCTACAATGAGCAGTTCTTC	CASSPSGGSYNEQFF
TRBV11-3	.	TRBJ1-1	.	TGTGCCAGCAGCTTAGGACGGGCGAACACTGAAGCTTTCTTT	CASSLGRANTEAFF
TRBV4-3	.	TRBJ2-2	.	TGCGCCAGCAGCCAAGATCTCGCACTAAACACCGGGGAGCTGTTTTTT	CASSQDLALNTGELFF
TRBV13	.	TRBJ2-1	.	TGTGCCAGCAGCTTCTCGCTCAATGAGCAGTTCTTC	CASSFSLNEQFF
TRBV4-3	.	TRBJ1-3	.	TGCGCCAGCAGCCAAGATCCCCCCGGGTCCCTGAGAGGAAACACCATATATTTT	CASSQDPPGSLRGNTIYF
TRBV3-1/TRBV3-2	.	TRBJ1-2	.	TGTGCCAGCAGCCAAGGATACAGCCCCTATGGCTACACCTTC	CASSQGYSPYGYTF
TRBV5-1	.	TRBJ2-1	TRBD2	TGCGCCAGCAGCTCGACTGGACTAGCGGGGGCTTACAATGAGCAGTTCTTC	CASSSTGLAGAYNEQFF
TRBV6-5	.	TRBJ1-2	.	TGTGCCAGCAGGTCTACCGGGCCCGTTGGCTACACCTTC	CASRSTGPVGYTF
TRBV11-2	.	TRBJ1-1	TRBD1	TGTGCCAGCAGCTTACAGGGACAGGGTCTCTCTGAAGCTTTCTTT	CASSLQGQGLSEAFF
TRBV6-5	.	TRBJ1-1	.	TGTGCCACCATCAGGAACACTGAAGCTTTCTTT	CATIRNTEAFF
TRBV5-1	.	TRBJ2-3	TRBD1	TGCGCCAGCAGAGAGGGGGCGGGCACGAGAGATACGCAGTATTTT	CASREGAGTRDTQYF